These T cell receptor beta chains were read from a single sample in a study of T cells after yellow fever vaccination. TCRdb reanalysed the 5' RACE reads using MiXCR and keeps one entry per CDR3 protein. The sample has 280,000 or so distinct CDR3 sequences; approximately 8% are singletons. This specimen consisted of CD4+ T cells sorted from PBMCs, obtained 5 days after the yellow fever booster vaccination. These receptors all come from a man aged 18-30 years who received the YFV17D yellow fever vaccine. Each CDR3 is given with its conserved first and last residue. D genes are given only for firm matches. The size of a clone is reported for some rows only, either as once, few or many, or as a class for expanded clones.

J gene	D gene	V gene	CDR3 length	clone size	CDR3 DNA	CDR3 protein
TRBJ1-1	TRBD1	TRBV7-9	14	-	TGTGCCAGCAGCTTAGCCCACAGGGGGGCTGAAGCTTTCTTT	CASSLAHRGAEAFF
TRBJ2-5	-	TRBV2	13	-	TGTGCCAGCAGTGATCGGGATAGGGAGACCCAGTACTTC	CASSDRDRETQYF
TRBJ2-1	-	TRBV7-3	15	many	TGTGCCAGCAGCGAGGGGGGGCCAGCCTACAATGAGCAGTTCTTC	CASSEGGPAYNEQFF
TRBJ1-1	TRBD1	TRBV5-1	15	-	TGCGCCAGCAGCTTGGTCGGGACAGGGGGCACTGAAGCTTTCTTT	CASSLVGTGGTEAFF
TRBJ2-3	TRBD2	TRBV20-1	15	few	TGCAGTGCTAGAGGGGGGACTAGTTCAGCAGATACGCAGTATTTT	CSARGGTSSADTQYF
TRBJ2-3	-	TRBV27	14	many	TGTGCCAGCATCTCCGGCCCGGGCACAGATACGCAGTATTTT	CASISGPGTDTQYF
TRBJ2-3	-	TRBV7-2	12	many	TGTGCCACTCACGGGGGGCGGGATACGCAGTATTTT	CATHGGRDTQYF
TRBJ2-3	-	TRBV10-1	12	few	TGCGCCAGCAGTGAGGGCACAGATACGCAGTATTTT	CASSEGTDTQYF
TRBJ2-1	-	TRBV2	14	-	TGTGCCAGCGATATAGTCGGGCAGCACAATGAGCAGTTCTTC	CASDIVGQHNEQFF
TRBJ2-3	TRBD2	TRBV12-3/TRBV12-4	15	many	TGTGCCAGCACCCTGGCGGGGGGGGCCGTAGATACGCAGTATTTT	CASTLAGGAVDTQYF
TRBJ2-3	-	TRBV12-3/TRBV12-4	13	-	TGTGCCAGCAGTTGGTCCACAGCAGATACGCAGTATTTT	CASSWSTADTQYF
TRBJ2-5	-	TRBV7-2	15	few	TGTGCCAGCAGCTTAGCGAACGGGTACCAAGAGACCCAGTACTTC	CASSLANGYQETQYF
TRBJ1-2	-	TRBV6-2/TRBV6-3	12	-	TGTGCCAGCAGCATTAGGACAGACGGCTACACCTTC	CASSIRTDGYTF
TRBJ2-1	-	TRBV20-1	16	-	TGCAGTGCTAGAGATTTGCAGGGCCGCTCCTACAATGAGCAGTTCTTC	CSARDLQGRSYNEQFF
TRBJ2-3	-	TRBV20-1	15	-	TGCAGTGCTCCTCGACCCAATCCCCACACAGATACGCAGTATTTT	CSAPRPNPHTDTQYF
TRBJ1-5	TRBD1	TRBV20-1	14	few	TGCAGTGCTTCCAATCAGGGGGCAGGTCAGCCCCAGCATTTT	CSASNQGAGQPQHF
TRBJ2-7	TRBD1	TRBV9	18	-	TGTGCCAGCAGCGTAGGAACCTCCGGACAGGGGATTTTGTACGAGCAGTACTTC	CASSVGTSGQGILYEQYF
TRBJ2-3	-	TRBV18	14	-	TGTGCCAGCTCCCACCCCAATGTCGCAGATACGCAGTATTTT	CASSHPNVADTQYF
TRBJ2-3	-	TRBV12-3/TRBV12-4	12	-	TGTGCCAGCACTTGGGACCTGTCGGCGCAGTATTTT	CASTWDLSAQYF
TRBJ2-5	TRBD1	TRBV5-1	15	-	TGCGCCAGCAGCCCCACAGGGGATCCTTCGGAGACCCAGTACTTC	CASSPTGDPSETQYF
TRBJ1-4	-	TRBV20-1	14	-	TGCAGTGCTAGAGTCAGGGGCACTAATGAAAAACTGTTTTTT	CSARVRGTNEKLFF
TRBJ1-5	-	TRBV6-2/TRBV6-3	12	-	TGTGCCAGCACCCATCAGAATCAGCCCCAGCATTTT	CASTHQNQPQHF
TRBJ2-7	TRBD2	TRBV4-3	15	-	TGCGCCAGCAGCCTCGGGACTACTTCTAACTACGAGCAGTACTTC	CASSLGTTSNYEQYF
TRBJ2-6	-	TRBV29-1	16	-	TGCAGCGTTGTAACGGGAAATCTTGCTGGGGCCAACGTCCTGACTTTC	CSVVTGNLAGANVLTF
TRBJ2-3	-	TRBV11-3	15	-	TGTGCCAGCAGCCTCCTGCTAGCTGCCTCAGATACGCAGTATTTT	CASSLLLAASDTQYF
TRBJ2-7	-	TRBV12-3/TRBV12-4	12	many	TGTGCCAGCAGTTTGCACGTCGGCGAGCAGTACTTC	CASSLHVGEQYF
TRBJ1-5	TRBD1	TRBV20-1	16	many	TGCAGTGCTAGAGATCCCGCAGGGGGCGGGCAACAGCCCCAGCATTTT	CSARDPAGGGQQPQHF
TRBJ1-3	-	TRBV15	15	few	TGTGCCACCAGCAGAGATATCCTCTCTGGAAACACCATATATTTT	CATSRDILSGNTIYF
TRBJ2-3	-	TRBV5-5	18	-	TGTGCCAGCAGCATCCCCCTCTTGCGACAGTTGAACACAGATACGCAGTATTTT	CASSIPLLRQLNTDTQYF
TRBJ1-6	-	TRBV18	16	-	TGTGCCAGCTCACCACGAGAGGGCGCGGGGAATTCACCCCTCCACTTT	CASSPREGAGNSPLHF
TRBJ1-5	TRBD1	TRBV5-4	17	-	TGTGCCAGCAGCTTGGGACAGGGGAATGGTGACAATCAGCCCCAGCATTTT	CASSLGQGNGDNQPQHF